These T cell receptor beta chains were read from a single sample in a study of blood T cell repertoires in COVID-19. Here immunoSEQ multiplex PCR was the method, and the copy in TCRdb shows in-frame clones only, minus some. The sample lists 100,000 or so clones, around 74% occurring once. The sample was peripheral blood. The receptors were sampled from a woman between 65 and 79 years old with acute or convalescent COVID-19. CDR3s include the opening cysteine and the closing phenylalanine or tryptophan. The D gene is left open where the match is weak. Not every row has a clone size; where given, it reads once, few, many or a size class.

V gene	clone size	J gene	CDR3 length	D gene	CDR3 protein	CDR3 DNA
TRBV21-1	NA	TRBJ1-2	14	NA	CASSVGQPNYGYTF	TGTGCCAGCAGTGTGGGACAGCCGAACTATGGCTACACCTTC
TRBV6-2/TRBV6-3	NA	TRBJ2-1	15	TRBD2	CASSQRGELHNEQFF	TGTGCCAGCAGTCAACGGGGGGAACTCCACAATGAGCAGTTCTTC
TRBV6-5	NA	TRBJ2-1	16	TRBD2	CASSYSGGGPYNEQFF	TGTGCCAGCAGTTACTCGGGCGGGGGGCCCTACAATGAGCAGTTCTTC
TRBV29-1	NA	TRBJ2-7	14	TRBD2	CSVEGLAGDYEQYF	TGCAGCGTTGAAGGGCTAGCGGGGGACTACGAGCAGTACTTC
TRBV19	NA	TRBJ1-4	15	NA	CASSTSRATNEKLFF	TGTGCCAGTAGTACCTCAAGAGCAACTAATGAAAAACTGTTTTTT
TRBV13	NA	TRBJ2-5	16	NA	CASSLPSSQAQVAQYF	TGTGCCAGCAGCTTACCGTCATCACAGGCACAAGTGGCCCAGTACTTC
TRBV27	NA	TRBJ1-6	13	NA	CASSQGWNSPLHF	TGTGCCAGCAGTCAGGGCTGGAATTCACCCCTCCACTTT
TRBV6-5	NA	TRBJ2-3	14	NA	CASSPLIFTDTQYF	TGTGCCAGCAGCCCCCTAATATTCACAGATACGCAGTATTTT
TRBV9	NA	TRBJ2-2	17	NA	CASSMRDISSGTGELFF	TGTGCCAGCAGCATGAGAGATATAAGCAGCGGCACCGGGGAGCTGTTTTTT
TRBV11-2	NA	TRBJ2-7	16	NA	CASSLDLVRGSYEQYF	TGTGCCAGCAGCTTAGATCTCGTCAGGGGATCCTACGAGCAGTACTTC
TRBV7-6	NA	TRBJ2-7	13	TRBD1	CASSETGSNEQYF	TGTGCCAGCAGCGAGACAGGGAGTAACGAGCAGTACTTC
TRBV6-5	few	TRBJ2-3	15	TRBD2	CATRTSGLGTDTQYF	TGTGCCACTCGGACTAGCGGGTTAGGGACAGATACGCAGTATTTT
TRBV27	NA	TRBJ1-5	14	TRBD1	CASRGTGGGQPQHF	TGTGCCAGCAGAGGGACAGGGGGCGGTCAGCCCCAGCATTTT
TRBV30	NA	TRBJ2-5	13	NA	CAWSSPRGETQYF	TGTGCCTGGAGTTCTCCCCGGGGAGAGACCCAGTACTTC
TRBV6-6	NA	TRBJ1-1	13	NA	CASSLSGNTEAFF	TGTGCCAGCAGCTTGTCGGGGAACACTGAAGCTTTCTTT
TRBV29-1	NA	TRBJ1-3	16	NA	CSAERTTGRSGNTIYF	TGCAGCGCTGAACGAACGACAGGACGCTCTGGAAACACCATATATTTT
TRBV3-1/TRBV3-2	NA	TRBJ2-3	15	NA	CASSTRRGVTDTQYF	TGTGCCAGCAGCACGAGGAGGGGTGTGACAGATACGCAGTATTTT
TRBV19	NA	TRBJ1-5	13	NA	CASSIEPGQPQHF	TGTGCCAGTAGTATAGAGCCCGGTCAGCCCCAGCATTTT
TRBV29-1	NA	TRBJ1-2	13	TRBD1	CSVETGFGYGYTF	TGCAGCGTTGAGACAGGGTTCGGGTATGGCTACACCTTC
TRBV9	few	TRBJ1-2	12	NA	CASSTGNYGYTF	TGTGCCAGCTCAACAGGGAACTATGGCTACACCTTC
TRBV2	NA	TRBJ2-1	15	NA	CASSGTRGAYNEQFF	TGTGCCAGCAGTGGGACACGAGGAGCCTACAATGAGCAGTTCTTC
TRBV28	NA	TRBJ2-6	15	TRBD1	CASSPDRAGANVLTF	TGTGCCAGCAGCCCGGACAGGGCCGGGGCCAACGTCCTGACTTTC
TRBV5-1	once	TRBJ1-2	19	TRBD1	CASSLNQDRGREVRRGYTF	TGCGCCAGCAGCTTGAACCAGGACAGGGGGCGAGAAGTTCGTCGTGGCTACACCTTC
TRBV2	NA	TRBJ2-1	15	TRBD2	CASNILAGGRDEQFF	TGTGCCAGCAACATACTAGCGGGGGGGCGAGATGAGCAGTTCTTC
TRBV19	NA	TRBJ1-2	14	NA	CASSPEGTYYGYTF	TGTGCCAGTAGCCCCGAGGGGACTTACTATGGCTACACCTTC